The 32 T cell receptor beta chains below were found in one sample sequenced in a study of blood T cell repertoires in COVID-19. TCRdb keeps only in-frame clones here, not all; method: immunoSEQ multiplex PCR. The repertoire holds approximately 250,000 clones, with over 75% as singletons. Sequenced: peripheral blood. Receptors were obtained from a woman in her seventies with COVID-19, enrolled during active disease.

The rearrangement uses TRBV29-1 and TRBJ1-6, with D possibly TRBD1 on 5 matching bases. Per the germline V gene, CDR1 is SQVTM and CDR2 is ANQGSEA. The CDR3 runs to 14 residues. V was cut by 4 bases and J by 7 bases, with 14 bases left in between. The CDR3 nucleotides are TGCAGCGTTGGGACCGGGGGAGGCAATTCACCCCTCCACTTT. Encoded protein: CSVGTGGGNSPLHF.

The chain links TRBV7-9 to TRBJ1-2, with 10 bases that match TRBD1. The trim removed 5 bases at V and 4 bases at J, leaving 4 bases unmatched. This CDR3 has 14 amino acids. Germline V gene data show CDR1 as SEHNR and CDR2 as FQNEAQ (reference sequence). The DNA for the CDR3 is TGTGCCAGCAGCCGGGACAGGGGATCCTATGGCTACACCTTC. Amino acid sequence: CASSRDRGSYGYTF.

In this sample, this clone turned up once. In nucleotides, the CDR3 is TGCGCCAGCAGCCGGGACAGGGCAGAAACTGAAGCTTTCTTT. This encodes CASSRDRAETEAFF. The J gene is TRBJ1-1, the V gene TRBV5-1; TRBD1 matches 9 bases. V lost 4 bases to trimming and J lost 5 bases; unmatched junction nucleotides: 6. The CDR3 length is 14 residues. Germline values: CDR1 SGHRS, CDR2 YFSETQ.

The chain joins TRBV30 to TRBJ1-3, with 8 bases identical to TRBD1. Germline CDR1 GTSNPN, CDR2 SVGIG (reference sequence). Trimming at V came to 5 bases and at J to 4 bases, leaving 4 bases not matched to a gene. CDR3 length: 13 amino acids. The CDR3 DNA follows: TGTGCCTGGCAACAGGGGGGCGGAAACACCATATATTTT. It yields the protein CAWQQGGGNTIYF.

This rearrangement joins TRBV28 to TRBJ2-6; a possible D gene is TRBD1 (6 bases). The CDR3 has 14 residues. V was shortened by 7 bases and J by 2 bases, with 9 bases between the two germline ends. CDR1 is MDHEN and CDR2 is SYDVKM in the germline V gene. The CDR3 spells CASKTGTGANVLTF. For the CDR3, the DNA is TGTGCCAGCAAAACAGGGACTGGGGCCAACGTCCTGACTTTC.

CDR3 sequence reads: CASRSPGQGFNEQFF. CDR3 DNA sequence: TGTGCCAGCAGGTCTCCGGGACAGGGTTTCAATGAGCAGTTCTTC. This chain uses TRBV25-1 with TRBJ2-1; 9 bases are shared with TRBD1. CDR1 is MGHDK and CDR2 is SYGVNS in the germline V gene. The CDR3 contains 15 residues. Trimming removed 6 bases from V and 6 bases from J; junction bases left unmatched: 9.

The chain recombines TRBV11-2 with TRBJ2-7; D uncertain. Germline CDR1 and CDR2: SGHAT and FQNNGV. The CDR3 has 12 residues. Trimming stripped 8 bases from V and 3 bases from J, with 11 bases between. This CDR3 reads CASRAANYEQYF. CDR3 in DNA: TGTGCCAGCCGAGCAGCGAACTACGAGCAGTACTTC.

The chain links TRBV6-5 to TRBJ2-3, with D maybe TRBD1 (8 bases). With 6 bases removed from V and 6 bases from J, the gap between germline ends came to 16 bases. This CDR3 is built from 14 residues. Germline values: CDR1 MNHEY, CDR2 SVGAGI. The CDR3 reads CASRIPQGGDTQYF. In DNA form, the CDR3 reads TGTGCCAGCAGGATTCCACAGGGGGGGGATACGCAGTATTTT.

This rearrangement joins TRBV7-2 to TRBJ1-4, with D possibly being TRBD1 (5 bases). V lost 4 bases, J lost 0 bases, and 9 bases lay in between. Germline values: CDR1 SGHTA, CDR2 FQGNSA. This CDR3 has 15 residues. The CDR3 DNA reads as TGTGCCAGCAGCTCCCAGACAGCAACTAATGAAAAACTGTTTTTT. This translates into CASSSQTATNEKLFF. The entire variable domain, with the rest obtained from reference TRBV7-2 and TRBJ1-4, is as follows: GAGVSQSPSNKVTEKGKDVELRCDPISGHTALYWYRQSLGQGLEFLIYFQGNSAPDKSGLPSDRFSAERTGGSVSTLTIQRTQQEDSAVYLCASSSQTATNEKLFFGSGTQLSVL.

The genes are TRBV19 and TRBJ2-3; a weak D match, TRBD2 (5 bases). The CDR3 consists of 15 residues. Looked up from germline, CDR1 is LNHDA and CDR2 is SQIVND (reference sequence). Trimming took 0 bases from V and 1 from J, leaving 8 bases between them. The chain's CDR3 is CASSIDGLRTDTQYF. The CDR3 coding sequence is TGTGCCAGTAGTATAGATGGACTCCGCACAGATACGCAGTATTTT.

This chain uses TRBV14 with TRBJ1-1; 7 nucleotides agree with TRBD1. This CDR3 contains 15 residues. V was clipped by 3 bases and J by 1 base; unmatched bases: 5. Germline V gene data show CDR1 as SGHDN and CDR2 as FVKESK. CDR3 coding DNA: TGTGCCAGCAGCCAGCCCGACAGGGCGAACACTGAAGCTTTCTTT. Translation: CASSQPDRANTEAFF.

J is TRBJ2-1 and V is TRBV25-1; 7 bases map to TRBD1. The CDR3 extends over 11 amino acids. CDR1 is MGHDK and CDR2 is SYGVNS in the germline V gene. J was trimmed by 9 bases and V by 11 bases; bases with no gene match: 7. The CDR3 region is CASSGGFEQFF. For the CDR3, the DNA is TGTGCCTCTTCAGGGGGATTTGAGCAGTTCTTC.

The rearrangement links TRBV27 to TRBJ2-7, with D possibly TRBD1 on 6 matching bases. V lost 3 bases to trimming and J lost 4 bases, with 13 bases between them. The CDR3 contains 14 residues. CDR1 is MNHEY, CDR2 SMNVEV, per germline (reference sequence). Here the CDR3 reads CASSFAQGTYEQYF. CDR3 bases: TGTGCCAGCAGTTTTGCACAGGGAACGTACGAGCAGTACTTC.

The chain links TRBV5-4 to TRBJ2-7; possibly TRBD2 for D (6 bases). Trimming took off 0 bases at V and 7 bases at J, with 11 bases between the two ends. The V gene's germline CDR1 is SGHNT and CDR2 YYREEE (reference sequence). CDR3 length: 13 residues. The CDR3 nucleotides are TGTGCCAGCAGCTTGGACGGGAGAGGAGAGCAGTACTTC. Encoded protein: CASSLDGRGEQYF. Looking up the rest from reference TRBV5-4 and TRBJ2-7 gives the full variable domain: ETGVTQSPTHLIKTRGQQVTLRCSSQSGHNTVSWYQQALGQGPQFIFQYYREEENGRGNFPPRFSGLQFPNYSSELNVNALELDDSALYLCASSLDGRGEQYFGPGTRLTVT.

The chain links TRBV28 to TRBJ1-5; D unclear. The germline V gene encodes CDR1 MDHEN and CDR2 SYDVKM. The CDR3 has 18 amino acids. V lost 4 bases, J lost 0 bases, and 19 bases lay in between. CDR3 sequence (DNA): TGTGCCAGCAGTTCTAGCGGACGGGGATCTTATAGCAATCAGCCCCAGCATTTT. Protein sequence: CASSSSGRGSYSNQPQHF.

The chain recombines TRBV27 with TRBJ2-2; TRBD2 matches 15 bases. This CDR3 comprises 16 residues. V was clipped by 10 bases and J by 6 bases; unmatched bases: 9. The germline V gene has CDR1 MNHEY and CDR2 SMNVEV (reference sequence). CDR3 sequence: CATRTSGRGNAGELFF. In nucleotides, the CDR3 is TGTGCCACCCGGACTAGCGGGAGGGGCAACGCCGGGGAGCTGTTTTTT.

This clone was seen a handful of times. The chain couples TRBV30 to TRBJ1-1; no clear D gene. Per germline, CDR1 GTSNPN and CDR2 SVGIG (reference sequence). The germline V and J ends were trimmed by 2 bases and 1 base, with 5 bases remaining between them. This CDR3 contains 12 residues. The CDR3 bases are TGTGCCTGGAGTCCCAGGAACACTGAAGCTTTCTTT. As protein: CAWSPRNTEAFF.

The genes are TRBV19 and TRBJ2-1, with D possibly matching TRBD2 (5 bases). Germline V gene sequence: CDR1 LNHDA, CDR2 SQIVND (reference sequence). V was cut by 3 bases and J by 10 bases, with 10 bases left in between. CDR3 size: 12 residues. This CDR3 is CASSIGRGEQFF. The CDR3, as DNA: TGTGCCAGTAGTATCGGACGAGGGGAGCAGTTCTTC.

Many counts were recorded for this clone. The V gene is TRBV7-9, the J gene TRBJ2-1; 8 nucleotides agree with TRBD2. The CDR3 is 15 amino acids. Germline lookup yields CDR1 SEHNR and CDR2 FQNEAQ (reference sequence). V was clipped by 5 bases and J by 2 bases; unmatched bases: 5. CDR3 protein: CASSESGRTYNEQFF. CDR3 sequence (DNA): TGTGCCAGCAGCGAAAGCGGGAGAACCTACAATGAGCAGTTCTTC.

The gene calls are TRBV19 and TRBJ1-5, with 7 bases fitting TRBD1. Trimming removed 5 bases from V and 0 bases from J; junction bases left unmatched: 7. Germline V gene sequence: CDR1 LNHDA, CDR2 SQIVND (reference sequence). There are 16 residues in the CDR3. CDR3 region: CASSPDRSYSNQPQHF. In DNA, the CDR3 is TGTGCCAGTAGTCCGGACAGGAGCTATAGCAATCAGCCCCAGCATTTT.

This chain links TRBV9 with TRBJ2-2; D possibly corresponds to TRBD1 (6 bases). Trimming pared 5 bases from V and 5 bases from J, leaving 10 bases between. The germline CDR1 and CDR2 sequences are SGDLS and YYNGEE. This CDR3 is built from 13 residues. The CDR3 bases are TGTGCCAGCAGAAAAACAGGGACCGGGGAGCTGTTTTTT. Translation gives CASRKTGTGELFF. The whole variable domain, filled in from reference TRBV9 and TRBJ2-2, reads DSGVTQTPKHLITATGQRVTLRCSPRSGDLSVYWYQQSLDQGLQFLIQYYNGEERAKGNILERFSAQQFPDLHSELNLSSLELGDSALYFCASRKTGTGELFFGEGSRLTVL.

The V and J genes are TRBV6-2 or TRBV6-3 and TRBJ1-4; possibly TRBD1 for D (5 bases). CDR1 is MNHEY and CDR2 is SVGEGT in the germline V gene. Trimming took off 0 bases at V and 6 bases at J, with 17 bases between the two ends. The CDR3 runs to 17 residues. The CDR3 nucleotides read TGTGCCAGCAGTTACTCGAACTTATGGACACCGGATGAAAAACTGTTTTTT. Translation gives CASSYSNLWTPDEKLFF.

The V and J genes are TRBV11-3 and TRBJ1-4; 7 bases fit TRBD1. J gave up 6 bases and V 3 bases, and 4 bases lay outside the gene matches. Germline CDR1 reads SGHNT; CDR2 reads YENEEA. There are 14 residues in the CDR3. The CDR3 region is CASSFIQGDEKLFF. For the CDR3, the DNA is TGTGCCAGCAGCTTTATCCAGGGGGATGAAAAACTGTTTTTT. Full variable domain (rest looked up from reference TRBV11-3 and TRBJ1-4): EAGVVQSPRYKIIEKKQPVAFWCNPISGHNTLYWYLQNLGQGPELLIRYENEEAVDDSQLPKDRFSAERLKGVDSTLKIQPAELGDSAVYLCASSFIQGDEKLFFGSGTQLSVL.

The chain is built from TRBV7-2 and TRBJ2-7; 8 bases are shared with TRBD1. In germline, CDR1 is SGHTA, CDR2 FQGNSA. This CDR3 region has 16 residues. V was clipped by 0 bases and J by 1 base; unmatched bases: 5. The CDR3 spells CASSLAYGTGSYEQYF. In DNA, the CDR3 is TGTGCCAGCAGCTTAGCGTATGGGACAGGTTCCTACGAGCAGTACTTC.

This chain connects TRBV30 to TRBJ1-3; D remains unclear. V lost 3 bases, J lost 4 bases, and 10 bases lay in between. Per the germline V gene, CDR1 is GTSNPN and CDR2 is SVGIG (reference sequence). The CDR3 has 13 amino acids. In DNA, the CDR3 is TGTGCCTGGAGGTCGAGGGCCGGAAACACCATATATTTT. Translated, it gives CAWRSRAGNTIYF.

In this sample, this clone turned up a few times. The V call is TRBV30, the J call TRBJ2-1, with TRBD2 matching 7 bases. The CDR3 is made up of 14 amino acids. Germline V lookup: CDR1 GTSNPN, CDR2 SVGIG (reference sequence). With 5 bases clipped from V and 4 bases from J, the junction kept 8 bases outside the gene matches. CDR3: CAWGSKRGYNEQFF. CDR3 sequence (DNA): TGTGCCTGGGGGTCCAAGCGGGGATACAATGAGCAGTTCTTC.

This clone was counted only a few times. V and J are TRBV5-1 and TRBJ1-1; D call uncertain. V was pared by 0 bases and J by 1 base, with 7 bases between. CDR1 is SGHRS, CDR2 YFSETQ, per germline. The CDR3 has 14 amino acids. The CDR3 loop is CASSLGFGNTEAFF. The CDR3 nucleotides are TGCGCCAGCAGCTTGGGATTCGGGAACACTGAAGCTTTCTTT.

The V gene is TRBV19, the J gene TRBJ1-4, with D tentatively TRBD1 (5 bases). The CDR3 is 13 residues long. Germline V gene sequence: CDR1 LNHDA, CDR2 SQIVND (reference sequence). Between the trimmed V and J ends, which lost 6 bases and 6 bases, there was a span of 11 bases. CDR3 DNA: TGTGCCAGTAGAGGGGCAGATGATGAAAAACTGTTTTTT. It translates to CASRGADDEKLFF. Full variable domain (missing parts from reference TRBV19 and TRBJ1-4): DGGITQSPKYLFRKEGQNVTLSCEQNLNHDAMYWYRQDPGQGLRLIYYSQIVNDFQKGDIAEGYSVSREKKESFPLTVTSAQKNPTAFYLCASRGADDEKLFFGSGTQLSVL.

The chain joins TRBV4-3 to TRBJ2-3; 7 nucleotides match TRBD2. The germline V gene has CDR1 LGHNA and CDR2 YSLEER. There are 16 residues in the CDR3. V trimming: 1 base; J trimming: 0 bases; junction bases outside the gene matches: 4. The chain's CDR3 is CASSQASGESTDTQYF. The CDR3 DNA reads as TGCGCCAGCAGCCAAGCGAGCGGGGAAAGCACAGATACGCAGTATTTT.

The V and J genes are TRBV30 and TRBJ1-1; tentative D call: TRBD1 (5 bases). V shed 2 bases and J shed 5 bases, with 12 bases lying between them. CDR3 length: 13 residues. CDR1 and CDR2 from the germline V gene are GTSNPN and SVGIG (reference sequence). Here the CDR3 DNA reads TGTGCCTGGAGTTGGACAAAGGGGACTGAAGCTTTCTTT. Its translation is CAWSWTKGTEAFF.

This clone was found a few times. The genes are TRBV19 and TRBJ1-2; no reliable D call. V shed 3 bases and J shed 7 bases, with 9 bases lying between them. The CDR3 runs to 12 residues. Germline V CDR1 and CDR2: LNHDA, SQIVND (reference sequence). The CDR3 bases are TGTGCCAGTAGTATGGCGGTGGGTGGCTACACCTTC. Protein product: CASSMAVGGYTF.

The V call is TRBV11-3, the J call TRBJ2-5, with D possibly TRBD2 on 6 matching bases. Trimming shortened V by 3 bases and J by 5 bases, and 19 bases separated the two germline ends. CDR1 and CDR2 (germline): SGHNT, YENEEA. The CDR3 is 16 amino acids. CDR3 DNA: TGTGCCAGCAGCTTTAGTGGCCGGGCTAGCGTGGAGACCCAGTACTTC. This encodes CASSFSGRASVETQYF. Variable domain in full (rest from reference TRBV11-3 and TRBJ2-5): EAGVVQSPRYKIIEKKQPVAFWCNPISGHNTLYWYLQNLGQGPELLIRYENEEAVDDSQLPKDRFSAERLKGVDSTLKIQPAELGDSAVYLCASSFSGRASVETQYFGPGTRLLVL.